This TCR beta chain was identified in a study of monozygotic twins with inflammatory bowel disease (dated by TCRdb to about 2019). In terms of the full investigation: The full study comprised 28 monozygotic twin pairs: nine German pairs (four IBD-concordant, five IBD-discordant) and 19 IBD-discordant Danish pairs. Within discordant pairs, disease-associated traits were sought mainly by comparing IBD patients with their genetically identical healthy co-twins. Each individual had, on average, about 151 000 unique TCRalpha sequences and 181 000 unique TCRbeta sequences available for analysis. Here is what the overall study found, with its caveats: Compared with healthy twins, IBD patients shared fewer clonotypes with other individuals, and the difference was most pronounced in patients with signs of disease activity. Different T cell subtypes could not be distinguished in the analysis. Repertoire similarity did not differ between concordant and discordant twins, possibly due to limited statistical power. No single strong signal or clonotype linked to IBD turned up in the results, so the idea that one exists was not supported. Background noise and inter-individual variability may have been introduced into the repertoires by the differing immunosuppressive treatments among patients. A decrease in TCRbeta repertoire diversity, as measured by inverse Simpson index, was observed in IBD patients compared with their healthy co-twins.

Notes on this clonotype: No antigen is known for it.

The library was prepared using 5' RACE. Each TCR library was prepared from about 3,400 ng of total RNA. For each sample, cDNA synthesis with SMARTScribe reverse transcriptase was split into eight separate reactions. During cDNA synthesis, unique molecular identifiers containing a 6-nucleotide sample barcode were introduced by template switching. TCRalpha and TCRbeta cDNA was amplified in two nested PCRs of 16 and 9 cycles, and bead purification was carried out after each PCR. Before amplification, the cDNA was both treated with uracil DNA-glycosylase and purified with the QIAquick PCR purification kit. In the second PCR, Illumina TruSeq-compatible adapters and sample-specific barcodes were added. Library quality and concentration were checked on TapeStation and Qubit, and libraries were pooled at about 5 ng each. Sequencing of the pooled libraries was done on an Illumina HiSeq2500 single-index Rapid Run using custom sequencing primers and 2 x 100 bp reads. Concerning the study's data processing: UMI-based consensus assembly with MiGEC version 1.2.6 was used to correct PCR and sequencing errors. MiXCR version 2.1.1 was used to carry out V(D)J alignment, clonotype assembly and CDR3 extraction. Gene usage, clonotype sharing and MAIT/NKT TCR abundance were normalised by analysing the top 1000, 10 000 and 20 000 clonotypes per sample. After downsampling to 27 000 UMIs, diversity was calculated as the inverse Simpson index using the vegan R package. Statistical testing used paired Mann-Whitney U tests on the discordant twin pairs and applied Benjamini-Hochberg correction for multiple testing. Each CDR3 protein sequence appears as one entry after TCRdb reprocessed the reads, and no DNA is included. The V and J calls and clone size come from TCRdb's table, not from the authors' own analysis. The sample table holds approximately 400,000 distinct CDR3 sequences. The ten largest clones capture approximately 2.4% of the sample.

From each donor, a roughly 2.3 ml peripheral blood sample was collected into PAXgene tubes and stored at -80 degrees C. Without any T cell sorting, total RNA was extracted from whole blood using the PAXgene blood miRNA kit on an automated QIAcube. Peripheral blood from monozygotic twin pairs, either concordant or discordant for inflammatory bowel disease, underwent deep TCRalpha and TCRbeta repertoire profiling that used unique molecular barcoding. Smoking habits were recorded for all twin pairs, and individuals were classified as current, former or never smokers. The CDR3 covers 15 residues, taking in both the cysteine and the phenylalanine. This entry has no DNA. The germline V gene provides CDR1 SGHTA and CDR2 FQGNSA.

Sample: blood. This sequence was found in a human donor with ulcerative colitis or Crohn's disease, or a healthy co-twin of an affected twin (not recorded which). The V and J segments used are TRBV7-2 and TRBJ2-2; the TCRdb D gene call, TRBD1, has no DNA to confirm it. This receptor has the CDR3 CASSSDRGRTGELFF.